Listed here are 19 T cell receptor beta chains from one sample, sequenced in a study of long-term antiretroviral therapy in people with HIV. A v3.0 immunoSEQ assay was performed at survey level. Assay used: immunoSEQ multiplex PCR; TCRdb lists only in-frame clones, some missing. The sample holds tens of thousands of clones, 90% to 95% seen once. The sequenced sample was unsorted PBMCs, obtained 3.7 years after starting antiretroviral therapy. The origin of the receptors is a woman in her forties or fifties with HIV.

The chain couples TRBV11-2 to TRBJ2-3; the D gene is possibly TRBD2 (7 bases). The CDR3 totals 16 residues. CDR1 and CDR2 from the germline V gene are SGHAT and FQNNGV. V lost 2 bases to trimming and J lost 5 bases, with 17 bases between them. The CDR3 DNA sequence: TGTGCCAGCAGCTTAAGTTCGGGGGGCGGGCTAGATACGCAGTATTTT. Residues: CASSLSSGGGLDTQYF.

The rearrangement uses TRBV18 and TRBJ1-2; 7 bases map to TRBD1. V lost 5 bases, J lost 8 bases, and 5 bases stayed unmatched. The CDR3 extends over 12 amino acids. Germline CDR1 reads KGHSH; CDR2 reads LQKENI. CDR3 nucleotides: TGTGCCAGCTCAGGGCCAGGGGGAGGCTACACCTTC. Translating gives CASSGPGGGYTF.

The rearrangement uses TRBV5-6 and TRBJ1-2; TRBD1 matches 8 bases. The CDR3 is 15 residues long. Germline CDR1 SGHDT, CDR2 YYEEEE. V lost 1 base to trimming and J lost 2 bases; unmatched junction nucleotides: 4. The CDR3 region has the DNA TGTGCCAGCAGCTTGTGGGCAGGGGGCAACTATGGCTACACCTTC. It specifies CASSLWAGGNYGYTF.

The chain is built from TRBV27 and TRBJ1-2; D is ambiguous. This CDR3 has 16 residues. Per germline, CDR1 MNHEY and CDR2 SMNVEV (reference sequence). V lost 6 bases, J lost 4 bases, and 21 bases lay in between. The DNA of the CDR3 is TGTGCCAGCAGCCCAACGGACGGGCCCGTATCCTATGGCTACACCTTC. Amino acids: CASSPTDGPVSYGYTF.

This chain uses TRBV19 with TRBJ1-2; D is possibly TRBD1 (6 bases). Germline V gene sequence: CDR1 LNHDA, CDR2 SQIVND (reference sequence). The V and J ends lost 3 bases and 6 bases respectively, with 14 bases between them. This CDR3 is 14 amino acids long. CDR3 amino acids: CASSIAGQLNGYTF. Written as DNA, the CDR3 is TGTGCCAGTAGTATTGCCGGACAGTTAAATGGCTACACCTTC.

This CDR3 is CASSQRGYQETQYF. The DNA for the CDR3 is TGTGCCAGCAGCCAAAGAGGGTACCAAGAGACCCAGTACTTC. This chain joins TRBV7-9 and TRBJ2-5, with D tentatively TRBD2 (5 bases). CDR1 is SEHNR and CDR2 is FQNEAQ in the germline V gene (reference sequence). Trimming left V 5 bases short and J 0 bases short, with 10 bases between. The CDR3 consists of 14 residues.

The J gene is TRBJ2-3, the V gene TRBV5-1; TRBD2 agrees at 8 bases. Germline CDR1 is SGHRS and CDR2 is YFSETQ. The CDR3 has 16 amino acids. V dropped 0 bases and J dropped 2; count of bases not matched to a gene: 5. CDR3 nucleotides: TGCGCCAGCAGCTTGGCCTCGGGGGGGACCACAGATACGCAGTATTTT. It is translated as CASSLASGGTTDTQYF.

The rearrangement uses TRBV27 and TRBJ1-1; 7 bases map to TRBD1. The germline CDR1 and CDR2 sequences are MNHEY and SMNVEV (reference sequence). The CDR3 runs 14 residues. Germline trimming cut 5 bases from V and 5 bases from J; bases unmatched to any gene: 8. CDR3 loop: CASSMSGGGTEAFF. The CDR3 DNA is TGTGCCAGCAGTATGTCAGGGGGGGGAACTGAAGCTTTCTTT.

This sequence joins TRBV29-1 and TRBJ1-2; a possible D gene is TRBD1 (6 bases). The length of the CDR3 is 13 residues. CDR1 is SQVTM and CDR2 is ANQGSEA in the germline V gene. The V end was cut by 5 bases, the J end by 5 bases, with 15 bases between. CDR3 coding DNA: TGCAGCGTTCAACAGGGAGCAGGGTATGGCTACACCTTC. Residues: CSVQQGAGYGYTF.

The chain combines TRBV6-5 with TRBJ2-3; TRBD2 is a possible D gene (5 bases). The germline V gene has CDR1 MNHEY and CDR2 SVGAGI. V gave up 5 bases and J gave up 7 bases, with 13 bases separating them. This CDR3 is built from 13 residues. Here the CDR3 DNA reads TGTGCCAGCAGTACATCCCCGGGGAATACGCAGTATTTT. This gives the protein CASSTSPGNTQYF.

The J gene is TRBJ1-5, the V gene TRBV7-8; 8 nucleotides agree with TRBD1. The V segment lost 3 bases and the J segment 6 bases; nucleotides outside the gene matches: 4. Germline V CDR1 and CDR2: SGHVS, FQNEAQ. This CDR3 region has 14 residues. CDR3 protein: CASSFGQGGQPQHF. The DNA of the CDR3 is TGTGCCAGCAGCTTCGGACAGGGTGGTCAGCCCCAGCATTTT.

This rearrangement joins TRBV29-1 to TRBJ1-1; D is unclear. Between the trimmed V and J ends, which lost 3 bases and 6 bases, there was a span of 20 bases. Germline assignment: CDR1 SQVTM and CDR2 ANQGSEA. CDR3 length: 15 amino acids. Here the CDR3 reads CSVERIRGVEAEAFF. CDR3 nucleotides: TGCAGCGTTGAGAGGATACGTGGGGTGGAGGCTGAAGCTTTCTTT. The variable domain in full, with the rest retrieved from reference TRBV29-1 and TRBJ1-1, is SAVISQKPSRDICQRGTSLTIQCQVDSQVTMMFWYRQQPGQSLTLIATANQGSEATYESGFVIDKFPISRPNLTFSTLTVSNMSPEDSSIYLCSVERIRGVEAEAFFGQGTRLTVV.

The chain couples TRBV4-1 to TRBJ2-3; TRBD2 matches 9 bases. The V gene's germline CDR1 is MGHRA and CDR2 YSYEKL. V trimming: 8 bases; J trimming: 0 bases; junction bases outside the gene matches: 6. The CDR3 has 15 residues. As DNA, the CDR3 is TGCGCCAGCGTACCTAGCGGGGCGAGCACAGATACGCAGTATTTT. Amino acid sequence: CASVPSGASTDTQYF.

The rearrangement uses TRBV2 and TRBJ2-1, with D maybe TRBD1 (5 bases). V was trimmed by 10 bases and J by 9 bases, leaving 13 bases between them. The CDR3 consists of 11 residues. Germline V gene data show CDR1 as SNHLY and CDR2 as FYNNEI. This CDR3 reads CATVGDGEQFF. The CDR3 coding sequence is TGTGCCACCGTAGGGGATGGTGAGCAGTTCTTC.

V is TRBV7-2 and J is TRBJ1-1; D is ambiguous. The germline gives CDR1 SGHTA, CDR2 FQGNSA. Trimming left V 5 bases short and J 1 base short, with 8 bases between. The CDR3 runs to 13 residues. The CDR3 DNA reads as TGTGCCAGCAGCCTACACCGGAACACTGAAGCTTTCTTT. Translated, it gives CASSLHRNTEAFF.

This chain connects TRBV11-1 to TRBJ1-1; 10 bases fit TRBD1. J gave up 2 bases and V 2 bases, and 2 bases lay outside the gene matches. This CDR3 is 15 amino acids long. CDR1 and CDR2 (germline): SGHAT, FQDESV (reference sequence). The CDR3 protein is CASSLWTGGNTEAFF. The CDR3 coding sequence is TGTGCCAGCAGCTTATGGACAGGGGGAAACACTGAAGCTTTCTTT.

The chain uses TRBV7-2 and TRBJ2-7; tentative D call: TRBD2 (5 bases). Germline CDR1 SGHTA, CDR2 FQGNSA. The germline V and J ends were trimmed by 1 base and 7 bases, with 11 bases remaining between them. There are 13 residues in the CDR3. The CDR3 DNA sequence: TGTGCCAGCAGCTTAGGTTGGAGGCAAGAGCAGTACTTC. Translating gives CASSLGWRQEQYF.

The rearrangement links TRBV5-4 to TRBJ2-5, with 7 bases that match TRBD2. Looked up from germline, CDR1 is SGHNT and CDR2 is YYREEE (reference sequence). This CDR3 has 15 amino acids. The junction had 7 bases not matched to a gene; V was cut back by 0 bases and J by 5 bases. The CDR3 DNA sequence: TGTGCCAGCAGCTTGGGGGGAGGGGTCGGGGAGACCCAGTACTTC. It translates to CASSLGGGVGETQYF.

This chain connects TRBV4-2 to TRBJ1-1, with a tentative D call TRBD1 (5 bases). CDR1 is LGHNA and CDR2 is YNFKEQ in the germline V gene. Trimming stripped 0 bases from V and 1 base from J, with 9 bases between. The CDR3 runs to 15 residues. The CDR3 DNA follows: TGTGCCAGCAGCCAAGAGCCTCAGGGGAACACTGAAGCTTTCTTT. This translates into CASSQEPQGNTEAFF.